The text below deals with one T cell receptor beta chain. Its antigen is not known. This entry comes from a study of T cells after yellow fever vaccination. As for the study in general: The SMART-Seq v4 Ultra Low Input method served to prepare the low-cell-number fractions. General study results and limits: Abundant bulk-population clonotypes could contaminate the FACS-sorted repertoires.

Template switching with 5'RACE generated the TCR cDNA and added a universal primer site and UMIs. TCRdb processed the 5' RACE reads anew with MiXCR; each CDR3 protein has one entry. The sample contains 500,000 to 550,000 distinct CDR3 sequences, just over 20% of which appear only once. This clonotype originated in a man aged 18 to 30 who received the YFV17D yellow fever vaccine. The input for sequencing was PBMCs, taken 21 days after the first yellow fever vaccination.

Here the CDR3 reads CASSLQGGKTEQYF. CDR3 nucleotide sequence: TGTGCCAGCAGCTTGCAGGGGGGCAAAACCGAGCAGTACTTC. The genes are TRBV5-6 and TRBJ2-7, with a possible D match to TRBD1 (7 bases). The germline V gene encodes CDR1 SGHDT and CDR2 YYEEEE. This CDR3 has 14 amino acids. The germline V and J ends were trimmed by 1 base and 6 bases, with 14 bases remaining between them.